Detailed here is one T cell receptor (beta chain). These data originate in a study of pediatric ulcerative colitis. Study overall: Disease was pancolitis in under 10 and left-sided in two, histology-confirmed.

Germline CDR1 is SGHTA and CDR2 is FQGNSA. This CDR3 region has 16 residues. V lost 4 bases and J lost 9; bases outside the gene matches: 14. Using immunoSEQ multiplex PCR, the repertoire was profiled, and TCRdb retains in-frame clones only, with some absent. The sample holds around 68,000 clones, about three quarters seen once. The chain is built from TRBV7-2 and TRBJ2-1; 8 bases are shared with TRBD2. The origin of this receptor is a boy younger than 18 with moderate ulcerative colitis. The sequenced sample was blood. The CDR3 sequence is CASSSPLAGRASEQFF. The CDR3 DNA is TGTGCCAGCAGCTCACCGCTGGCCGGGAGGGCCTCTGAGCAGTTCTTC.